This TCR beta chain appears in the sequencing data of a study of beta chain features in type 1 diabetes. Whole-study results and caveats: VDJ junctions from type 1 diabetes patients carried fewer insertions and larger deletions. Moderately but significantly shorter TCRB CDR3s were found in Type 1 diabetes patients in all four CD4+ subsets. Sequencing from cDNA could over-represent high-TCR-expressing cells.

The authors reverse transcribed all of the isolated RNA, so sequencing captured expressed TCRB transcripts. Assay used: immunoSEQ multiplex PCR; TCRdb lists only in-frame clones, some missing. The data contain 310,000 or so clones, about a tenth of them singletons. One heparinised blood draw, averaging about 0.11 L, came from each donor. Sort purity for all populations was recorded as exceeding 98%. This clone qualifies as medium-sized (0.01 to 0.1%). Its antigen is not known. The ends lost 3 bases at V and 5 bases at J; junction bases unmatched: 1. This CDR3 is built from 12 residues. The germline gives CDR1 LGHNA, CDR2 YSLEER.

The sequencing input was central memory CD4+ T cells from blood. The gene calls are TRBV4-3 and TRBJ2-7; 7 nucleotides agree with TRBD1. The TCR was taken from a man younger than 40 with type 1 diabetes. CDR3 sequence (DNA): TGCGCCAGCAGCCACGGGACAGACGAGCAGTACTTC. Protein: CASSHGTDEQYF.